This T cell receptor (beta chain) was recorded in a study of graft-versus-host responses after intestinal transplantation. About the research overall: Induction with anti-thymocyte globulin, then tacrolimus and steroids for three to four years, was given to all recipients.

Here immunoSEQ multiplex PCR was the method, and the copy in TCRdb shows in-frame clones only, minus some. Of about 14,000 clones in the sample, 30% to 35% were seen once. The sample holds many counts of this clone. V was shortened by 4 bases and J by 8 bases, with 15 bases between the two germline ends. This CDR3 is 13 amino acids long. Looked up from germline, CDR1 is SGHNT and CDR2 is YYREEE (reference sequence). Sequenced material: alloreactive CD4+ T cells from a mixed lymphocyte reaction culture, taken before intestinal transplant. Subset noted: CFSE-low proliferating T cells sorted from roughly 6-day pre-transplant mixed lymphocyte reaction (GvH or HvG direction). The chain recombines TRBV5-4 with TRBJ1-2, with D possibly being TRBD1 (6 bases). The source of this sequence is a human patient who received an intestinal transplant. The CDR3 is CASSRTALHGYTF. In DNA, the CDR3 is TGTGCCAGCAGCAGGACAGCCTTGCACGGCTACACCTTC. The entire variable domain, with the rest obtained from reference TRBV5-4 and TRBJ1-2, is as follows: ETGVTQSPTHLIKTRGQQVTLRCSSQSGHNTVSWYQQALGQGPQFIFQYYREEENGRGNFPPRFSGLQFPNYSSELNVNALELDDSALYLCASSRTALHGYTFGSGTRLTVV.